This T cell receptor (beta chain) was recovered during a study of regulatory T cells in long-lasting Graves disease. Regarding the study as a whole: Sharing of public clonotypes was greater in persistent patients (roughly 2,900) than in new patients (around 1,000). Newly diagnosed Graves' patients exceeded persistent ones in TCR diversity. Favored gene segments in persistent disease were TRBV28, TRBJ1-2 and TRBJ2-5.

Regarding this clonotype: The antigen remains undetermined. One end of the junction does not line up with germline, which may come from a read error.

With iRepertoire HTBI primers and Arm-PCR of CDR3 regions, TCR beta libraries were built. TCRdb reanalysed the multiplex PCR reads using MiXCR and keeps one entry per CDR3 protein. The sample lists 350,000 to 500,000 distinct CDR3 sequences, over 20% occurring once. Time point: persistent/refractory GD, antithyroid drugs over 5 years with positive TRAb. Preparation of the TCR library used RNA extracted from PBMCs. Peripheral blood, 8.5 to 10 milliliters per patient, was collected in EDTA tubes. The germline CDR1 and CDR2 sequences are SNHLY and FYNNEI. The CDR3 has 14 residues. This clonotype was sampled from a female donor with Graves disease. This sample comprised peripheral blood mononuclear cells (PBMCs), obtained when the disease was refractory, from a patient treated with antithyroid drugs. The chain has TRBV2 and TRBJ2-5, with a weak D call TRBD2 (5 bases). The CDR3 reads CASREGHRGETQYF. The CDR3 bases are TGTGCCAGCAGGGAAGGGCACAGAGGGGAGACCCAGTACTTC.